This T cell receptor beta chain was obtained from a study of T-cell memory formation after mild COVID-19. V was cut by 3 bases and J by 1 base, with 14 bases left in between. Looked up from germline, CDR1 is SGHNT and CDR2 is YYREEE (reference sequence). The CDR3 contains 15 residues. TCRdb re-derived calls from the 5' RACE reads in MiXCR, one entry per CDR3 protein. Altogether fewer than 550,000 distinct CDR3 sequences are present, roughly 20% being singletons, with the ten largest covering roughly 8%. This clonotype came up a few times. The V and J genes are TRBV5-4 and TRBJ2-7; D is possibly TRBD2 (7 bases). The sample comprised PBMCs or a T cell subset sorted from them (not recorded which). The sequence was collected from an adult woman who had mild COVID-19 (a few samples of this study predate the infection). Cell type and time point are not known. CDR3 region: CASSSGGQGSYEQYF. The CDR3 DNA sequence: TGTGCCAGCAGCTCCGGGGGGCAGGGATCCTACGAGCAGTACTTC.